The source of this TCR beta chain is a study of T cell changes during pregnancy in multiple sclerosis (dated by TCRdb to between 2018 and 2021). Notes on the research overall: In women with multiple sclerosis, the researchers looked at how the T cell repertoire shifted as pregnancy progressed.

In the germline V gene, CDR1 corresponds to SNHLY and CDR2 to FYNNEI. V and J lose 2 bases and 3 bases, and a span of 8 bases separates them. Reading from cysteine to phenylalanine, the CDR3 counts 14 amino acids. The sequence is cut down to CDR3 DNA, 42 bases in frame from base 1. This clone is a singleton in its sample. The antigen this receptor binds is unknown. No clone much larger than this one lies a single base away; base qualities are absent. The library relied on the immunoSEQ multiplex PCR assay. The table comes from immuneACCESS by way of TCRdb, which keeps in-frame sequences with V and J called. Part of the clones is missing from these tables; in studies checked, under half for an unresolved V gene and the rest for unknown reasons. For this sample there are around 33,000 clones; over 85% appear just once. Clones ranked in the top ten supply about 3.8% of the sample.

The TCR originated in a female donor with multiple sclerosis, enrolled in a pregnancy study. The chain links TRBV2 with TRBJ1-5; the D gene assignment is ambiguous. The specimen was CD8+ T cells from peripheral blood mononuclear cells, collected in the third trimester of pregnancy. The DNA reads as follows: TGTGCCAGCAGTGAAACGGGTCTCAATCAGCCCCAGCATTTT. This is translated as CASSETGLNQPQHF.